The clone carrying this T cell receptor beta chain was recorded a few times. Researchers attached unique molecular identifiers to individual cDNA molecules. TCRdb re-called the 5' RACE reads through MiXCR, storing one row per CDR3 protein. In the table there are about 59,000 distinct CDR3 sequences, about 12% of which are singletons. The sample comes from a study of early T cells in non-severe SARS-CoV-2 infection. The CDR3 covers 15 residues. Trimming shortened V by 2 bases and J by 6 bases, and 13 bases separated the two germline ends. Germline CDR1 SGHAT, CDR2 FQNNGV. V is TRBV11-2 and J is TRBJ2-2; maybe TRBD2 (5 bases). The TCR comes from an adult who was a healthcare worker with PCR-confirmed SARS-CoV-2 infection or an uninfected control (not recorded which). The sequenced material came from whole blood. The CDR3: CASSLLWRIPGELFF. The CDR3 region has the DNA TGTGCCAGCAGCTTACTGTGGAGGATCCCCGGGGAGCTGTTTTTT.